This record covers a single T cell receptor (beta chain). The antigen is not known. This sample stems from a study of blood T cells in healthy people across ages. Whole-study findings and limits: It was the long-lived donors that had more naive CD4+ cells and higher diversity than aged donors.

Germline V gene sequence: CDR1 SGDLS, CDR2 YYNGEE. This CDR3 region has 15 residues. V lost 7 bases, J lost 1 base, and 5 bases stayed unmatched. Next came a second PCR, run for roughly 7 to 12 cycles, which used a sample-barcoded 5' primer along with a J-beta primer mix. Unique molecular identifiers of 12 random nucleotides labeled each cDNA. In TCRdb, the 5' RACE reads were re-called with MiXCR into one record per CDR3 protein. The sample gives about 1 million distinct CDR3 sequences, approximately 25% of which show up once; around 0.7% is in the top ten. The data also belong to a second study, concerning T cells of mothers and their children. In that study: Normalized overlap was always slightly, never significantly, higher in related than unrelated mother-child pairs.

The sequenced material came from blood. V is TRBV9 and J is TRBJ2-7; 13 bases map to TRBD2. The sequence was collected from a girl aged 2 to 9 in good health. This chain's CDR3 is CASAPGLAGSYEQYF. The CDR3, as DNA: TGTGCCAGCGCCCCGGGACTAGCGGGATCCTACGAGCAGTACTTC.